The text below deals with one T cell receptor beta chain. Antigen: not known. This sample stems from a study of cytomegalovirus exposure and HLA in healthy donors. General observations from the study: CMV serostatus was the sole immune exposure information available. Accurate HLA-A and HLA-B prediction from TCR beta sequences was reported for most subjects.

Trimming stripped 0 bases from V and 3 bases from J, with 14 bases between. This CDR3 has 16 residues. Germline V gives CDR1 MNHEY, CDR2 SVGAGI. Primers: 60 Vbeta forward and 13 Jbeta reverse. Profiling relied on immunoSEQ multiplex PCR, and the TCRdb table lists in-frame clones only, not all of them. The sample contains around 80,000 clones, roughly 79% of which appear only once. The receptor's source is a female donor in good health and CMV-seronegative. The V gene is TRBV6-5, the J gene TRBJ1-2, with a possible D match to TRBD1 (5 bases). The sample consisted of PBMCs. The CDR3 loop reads CASSYSPTGRDYGYTF. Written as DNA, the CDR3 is TGTGCCAGCAGTTACTCTCCGACGGGCAGGGACTATGGCTACACCTTC.